This T cell receptor beta chain emerged from a study of human T cells and chemical hapten exposure. The table lists this clonotype with many counts. In the original analysis: Sequenced samples showed a median of approximately 100,000 TCRs each, with counts running from 23,224 to 690,600. TCRdb itself ran the RACE reads through MiXCR, one entry per CDR3 protein. These V and J calls are TCRdb output, not the study's own analysis. Here the sample spans more than 300,000 distinct CDR3 sequences, less than 6.5% being singletons. The CDR3 extends over 12 amino acids. The ends were cut back, 4 bases at V and 4 bases at J, with 7 bases in the middle. CDR1 and CDR2 (germline): SGHDT, YYEEEE. Specified time point: pre-sensitization, week 0. The treatment is: therapeutic diphenylcyclopropenone sensitization with weekly scalp DPC.

V gene TRBV5-6 combines with J gene TRBJ2-3; possible D gene TRBD2, 5 bases. Here the sequenced sample was whole blood, taken in connection with sensitization to the hapten diphenylcyclopropenone (DPC). The sequence came from a woman aged 45-65 years with alopecia areata. Some clones in this sample may be carry-over from other donors' samples. CDR3 sequence: CASSLEADTQYF. The DNA of the CDR3 is TGTGCCAGCAGCCTGGAGGCAGATACGCAGTATTTT.